This entry features one T cell receptor (beta chain) sequence. Sequencing used immunoSEQ multiplex PCR; TCRdb keeps in-frame clones, though not all of them. The repertoire holds just under 550,000 clones, with 75% to 80% as singletons. This entry is derived from a study of shared T cell receptors in the human thymus. The data also belong to a second study, concerning human thymus T cells.

The clonotype originates from a boy under two years old with a congenital heart defect. The sequencing sample was made of thymocytes.

DNA of the CDR3: TGTGCCAGCAGCTTTGACCGGGACAGGGGGCTAGCGGGAGGGCATAATGAGCAGTTCTTC. Translating gives CASSFDRDRGLAGGHNEQFF. The genes are TRBV5-4 and TRBJ2-1; possibly TRBD1 or TRBD2 for D (12 bases each). V shed 2 bases and J shed 7 bases, with 31 bases lying between them. Germline loops: CDR1 SGHNT, CDR2 YYREEE (reference sequence). The CDR3 length is 20 residues.